This passage covers 32 T cell receptor beta chains from one sample sequenced in a study of response to subunit inactivated influenza vaccine (dated by TCRdb to the late 2010s). The library came from RT-PCR. TCRdb shows the sequencer as Illumina HiSeq 2500. TCRdb reworked the public reads: Q25 trimming with fastp, MiXCR clone assembly, productive beta chains retained. Under each unique CDR3 protein, matching rows form one entry showing the most common genes and DNA. For this sample the table gives about 700,000 distinct CDR3 sequences, of which roughly 14% were detected only once. The ten largest clones add up to 5.5% to 8% of the sample. Sequenced here: PBMCs from blood, sampled 14 to 15 days before vaccination. The receptors were sampled from a man aged 45-60 years who received an inactivated influenza vaccine. Donor details come from another sample of the same person, matched by shared clones.

The rearrangement joins TRBV20-1 to TRBJ1-1, with 12 bases fitting TRBD1. J lost 7 bases, V lost 3 bases, and 3 bases had no gene match. Per germline, CDR1 DFQATT and CDR2 SNEGSKA (reference sequence). The CDR3 runs 13 residues. CDR3 sequence: CSASGTGGGEAFF. The CDR3 DNA reads as TGCAGTGCTAGTGGGACAGGGGGCGGTGAAGCTTTCTTT.

This clonotype was found a few times. The chain combines TRBV15 with TRBJ2-5; D may be TRBD2 (7 bases). The germline gives CDR1 LNHNV, CDR2 YYDKDF (reference sequence). V lost 4 bases to trimming and J lost 5 bases, with 14 bases between them. The CDR3 covers 14 residues. CDR3: CATSKRGGGETQYF. In DNA, the CDR3 is TGTGCCACCAGCAAGAGGGGGGGCGGCGAGACCCAGTACTTC.

This clonotype was counted between two and nine times. The rearrangement uses TRBV10-3 and TRBJ2-1; 10 bases match TRBD2. J lost 6 bases, V lost 10 bases, and 6 bases had no gene match. CDR1 is ENHRY, CDR2 SYGVKD, per germline. The CDR3 is 13 amino acids. In DNA, the CDR3 is TGTGCCACCGGGACTAGCGTTTCCAATGAGCAGTTCTTC. This gives the protein CATGTSVSNEQFF.

In its sample, this clonotype was seen a few times. The CDR3 loop reads CATSTEATSSYEQYF. CDR3 in DNA: TGTGCCACCAGCACAGAGGCTACCAGCTCCTACGAGCAGTACTTC. This rearrangement joins TRBV15 to TRBJ2-7; D is unclear. Germline V gives CDR1 LNHNV, CDR2 YYDKDF (reference sequence). V was cut by 4 bases and J by 0 bases, with 13 bases left in between. The CDR3 loop spans 15 amino acids.

V is TRBV7-9 and J is TRBJ2-5, with 7 bases lining up with TRBD1. The CDR3 length is 14 residues. Germline CDR1 and CDR2: SEHNR and FQNEAQ (reference sequence). V lost 6 bases to trimming and J lost 5 bases; unmatched junction nucleotides: 9. The CDR3 nucleotides are TGTGCCAGCAGAGAAGGGGGCGCGGCGGAGACCCAGTACTTC. Protein sequence: CASREGGAAETQYF.

A few counts support this clonotype. This chain connects TRBV5-1 to TRBJ1-4, with D unresolved. This CDR3 has 20 amino acids. CDR1 is SGHRS and CDR2 is YFSETQ in the germline V gene. The ends were cut back, 4 bases at V and 0 bases at J, with 25 bases in the middle. CDR3 sequence (DNA): TGCGCCAGCAGCCCTACCCCGTCGTCGAAGCTTACTGCAACTAATGAAAAACTGTTTTTT. Translation gives CASSPTPSSKLTATNEKLFF.

The sample holds a few counts of this clonotype. The genes are TRBV9 and TRBJ1-4, with D uncertain. The CDR3 spans 15 residues. V lost 3 bases and J 2 bases, leaving 11 bases between the germline ends. Germline CDR1 SGDLS, CDR2 YYNGEE. The CDR3: CASSAWEGTNEKLFF. CDR3 nucleotide sequence: TGTGCCAGCAGCGCGTGGGAGGGTACTAATGAAAAACTGTTTTTT.

This clonotype was seen more than once but under ten times. This chain links TRBV10-3 with TRBJ2-3; no definite D call. Germline V CDR1 and CDR2: ENHRY, SYGVKD. The CDR3 sequence is 10 residues long. Trimming pared 8 bases from V and 15 bases from J, leaving 15 bases between. DNA of the CDR3: TGTGCCATCTCCAGCGAATCGCTCTATTTT. Amino acid sequence: CAISSESLYF.

The V call is TRBV7-8, the J call TRBJ1-1; a weak D match, TRBD1 (6 bases). The CDR3 is 17 residues long. Germline V gene lookup returns CDR1 SGHVS and CDR2 FQNEAQ. Trimming shortened V by 2 bases and J by 0 bases, and 16 bases separated the two germline ends. The chain's CDR3 is CASSLSGRTAMNTEAFF. In nucleotides, the CDR3 is TGTGCCAGCAGCTTATCAGGGCGGACAGCTATGAACACTGAAGCTTTCTTT.

The table lists this clonotype with many counts. The V and J genes are TRBV4-2 and TRBJ2-2, with 12 bases identical to TRBD2. This CDR3 contains 16 residues. The trim removed 4 bases at V and 7 bases at J, leaving 7 bases unmatched. The germline gives CDR1 LGHNA, CDR2 YNFKEQ. The CDR3 loop reads CASSRGLAGRGGELFF. As DNA, the CDR3 is TGTGCCAGCAGCCGAGGACTAGCGGGAAGGGGCGGGGAGCTGTTTTTT.

This rearrangement joins TRBV20-1 to TRBJ2-3, with 12 bases that match TRBD1. The V and J ends lost 6 bases and 5 bases, in that order; junction bases with no gene match: 9. The germline V gene encodes CDR1 DFQATT and CDR2 SNEGSKA (reference sequence). The CDR3 extends over 15 amino acids. CDR3 amino acids: CSAKRDRGQIDTQYF. The CDR3 coding sequence is TGCAGTGCAAAGAGGGACAGGGGGCAAATAGATACGCAGTATTTT.

The chain uses TRBV20-1 and TRBJ2-3; unclear D gene. From germline, CDR1 is DFQATT and CDR2 SNEGSKA (reference sequence). With 4 bases removed from V and 7 bases from J, the gap between germline ends came to 15 bases. This CDR3 contains 13 residues. The DNA for the CDR3 is TGCAGTGCTAATACCATCGTTTCGAATACGCAGTATTTT. Translation gives CSANTIVSNTQYF.

This clonotype appeared once. The chain carries TRBV21-1 and TRBJ2-7; TRBD2 reflects the table's D call only, with no check against the DNA. TRBV21-1 is marked as a pseudogene. The CDR3 length is 14 residues. The CDR3 loop is CASSTEKLSLGEYF. The DNA for the CDR3 is TGTGCCAGCAGCACCGAGAAGCTCTCCCTCGGAGAGTACTTC.

CDR3 in amino acids: CASSMGSRIYGYTF. DNA for the CDR3: TGTGCCAGTAGTATGGGTTCAAGAATCTATGGCTACACCTTC. V usage is TRBV19 and J usage is TRBJ1-2; D is ambiguous. V was cut by 3 bases and J by 4 bases, with 12 bases left in between. Germline V gene sequence: CDR1 LNHDA, CDR2 SQIVND (reference sequence). The CDR3 has 14 amino acids.

The rearrangement uses TRBV5-1 and TRBJ1-2; 8 nucleotides match TRBD1. The trim removed 4 bases at V and 6 bases at J, leaving 8 bases unmatched. CDR3 length: 14 residues. CDR1 SGHRS and CDR2 YFSETQ come from the germline V gene. The DNA for the CDR3 is TGCGCCAGCAGCAAGACAGGGGCCCTTAATGGCTACACCTTC. Amino acid sequence: CASSKTGALNGYTF.

The V call is TRBV29-1, the J call TRBJ2-1, with 10 bases that match TRBD2. Germline values: CDR1 SQVTM, CDR2 ANQGSEA. This CDR3 is built from 13 residues. The junction had 4 bases not matched to a gene; V was cut back by 5 bases and J by 6 bases. The CDR3 region has the DNA TGCAGCGTTTTAGCGGGGGGAGTCAATGAGCAGTTCTTC. Translating gives CSVLAGGVNEQFF.

This clonotype has only a few counts. V usage is TRBV12-3 or TRBV12-4 and J usage is TRBJ1-2; TRBD1 agrees at 7 bases. This CDR3 has 14 residues. V trimming: 3 bases; J trimming: 3 bases; junction bases outside the gene matches: 4. The DNA for the CDR3 is TGTGCCAGCAGTTTTGTACAGGGGTACTATGGCTACACCTTC. It translates to CASSFVQGYYGYTF.

This sequence joins TRBV28 and TRBJ1-2; 7 bases are a match to TRBD1. The germline CDR1 and CDR2 sequences are MDHEN and SYDVKM. This CDR3 is 11 amino acids long. Trimming took 8 bases from V and 12 from J; bases not matched to a gene: 9. The CDR3: CASCERGQHTF. As DNA, the CDR3 is TGTGCCAGCTGTGAGAGGGGGCAGCACACCTTC.

This sequence joins TRBV28 and TRBJ1-5, with D unresolved. Trimming stripped 2 bases from V and 0 bases from J, with 8 bases between. The germline CDR1 and CDR2 sequences are MDHEN and SYDVKM. The CDR3 covers 15 residues. The chain's CDR3 is CASSLTQYSNQPQHF. The CDR3 region has the DNA TGTGCCAGCAGTTTAACGCAGTATAGCAATCAGCCCCAGCATTTT.

The CDR3 loop is CSARAPSGNVNTQYF. In DNA, the CDR3 is TGCAGTGCTAGAGCCCCTAGCGGGAATGTAAATACGCAGTATTTT. The rearrangement joins TRBV20-1 to TRBJ2-3; 9 nucleotides align to TRBD2. Trimming removed 1 base from V and 7 bases from J; junction bases left unmatched: 9. Germline V gene lookup returns CDR1 DFQATT and CDR2 SNEGSKA (reference sequence). CDR3 length: 15 residues.

The rearrangement links TRBV20-1 to TRBJ2-3, with D tentatively TRBD2 (6 bases). In germline, CDR1 is DFQATT, CDR2 SNEGSKA (reference sequence). This CDR3 has 12 residues. The CDR3 loop reads CNPMREADTQYF. The DNA for the CDR3 is TGCAACCCTATGAGGGAGGCAGATACGCAGTATTTT.

This clonotype has ten or more counts. V and J are TRBV5-5 and TRBJ2-2, with D possibly TRBD1 on 6 matching bases. The germline V gene encodes CDR1 SGHKS and CDR2 YYEKEE (reference sequence). Between the trimmed V and J ends, which lost 2 bases and 1 base, there was a span of 9 bases. The CDR3 has 15 amino acids. CDR3 sequence reads: CASSLRQENTGELFF. The CDR3 DNA reads TGTGCCAGCAGCTTAAGACAGGAGAACACCGGGGAGCTGTTTTTT.

The V call is TRBV10-3, the J call TRBJ2-7, with D uncertain. This CDR3 region has 16 residues. CDR1 and CDR2 (germline): ENHRY, SYGVKD. V was clipped by 0 bases and J by 1 base, with 13 bases between them. CDR3 residues: CAISESWTVGSYEQYF. For the CDR3, the DNA is TGTGCCATCAGTGAGTCCTGGACGGTGGGATCCTACGAGCAGTACTTC.

The table lists this clonotype with a few counts. The chain combines TRBV10-3 with TRBJ1-2; D not certain. Germline assignment: CDR1 ENHRY and CDR2 SYGVKD. The CDR3 totals 12 residues. Trimming left V 4 bases short and J 5 bases short, with 8 bases between. This chain's CDR3 is CAISVPNYGYTF. The DNA for the CDR3 is TGTGCCATCAGTGTGCCAAATTATGGCTACACCTTC.

This clonotype was counted many times. J is TRBJ2-1 and V is TRBV3-1; 8 nucleotides line up with TRBD2. The CDR3 covers 16 residues. V lost 3 bases and J lost 9; bases outside the gene matches: 13. Germline V lookup: CDR1 LGHDT, CDR2 YNNKEL (reference sequence). The CDR3: CASSHGLGLGGGEQFF. In nucleotides, the CDR3 is TGTGCCAGCAGCCATGGCTTGGGACTAGGTGGCGGTGAGCAGTTCTTC.

This clonotype was found many times. The V gene is TRBV2, the J gene TRBJ2-1; 15 nucleotides align to TRBD2. The V segment lost 5 bases and the J segment 0 bases; nucleotides outside the gene matches: 5. This CDR3 region has 18 residues. CDR1 is SNHLY, CDR2 FYNNEI, per germline. The CDR3 DNA reads TGTGCCAGCAGTAGGACTAGCGGGGGGGAGAGCTCCTACAATGAGCAGTTCTTC. Translation gives CASSRTSGGESSYNEQFF.

This clonotype was seen ten or more times. CDR3: CASSLSANTGELFF. Here the CDR3 DNA reads TGTGCCAGCAGTTTATCTGCCAACACCGGGGAGCTGTTTTTT. This rearrangement joins TRBV27 to TRBJ2-2; no clear D. V lost 0 bases, J lost 2 bases, and 4 bases lay in between. This CDR3 has 14 amino acids. From germline, CDR1 is MNHEY and CDR2 SMNVEV (reference sequence).

This clonotype turned up a few times. The rearrangement links TRBV29-1 to TRBJ2-3; 8 bases map to TRBD2. The trim removed 6 bases at V and 3 bases at J, leaving 8 bases unmatched. The CDR3 sequence is 14 residues long. The germline V gene encodes CDR1 SQVTM and CDR2 ANQGSEA. CDR3: CSVKWGLETDTQYF. DNA of the CDR3: TGCAGCGTAAAGTGGGGACTAGAAACAGATACGCAGTATTTT.

This clonotype was found a few times. The gene calls are TRBV20-1 and TRBJ2-4; 8 bases fit TRBD2. V was clipped by 3 bases and J by 3 bases; unmatched bases: 10. Germline CDR1 DFQATT, CDR2 SNEGSKA (reference sequence). The CDR3 is 16 residues long. The CDR3 sequence is CSASPGGGRDKNIQYF. Written as DNA, the CDR3 is TGCAGTGCTAGTCCCGGGGGGGGCCGAGACAAAAACATTCAGTACTTC.

This clonotype was seen at least ten times. CDR3 residues: CASSQGTGAYSYEQYF. In DNA, the CDR3 is TGCGCCAGCAGCCAAGGAACGGGAGCGTACTCCTACGAGCAGTACTTC. V gene TRBV4-3 combines with J gene TRBJ2-7; D may be TRBD2 (6 bases). CDR3 length equals 16 residues. The V and J ends lost 1 base and 0 bases respectively, with 13 bases between them. Germline lookup yields CDR1 LGHNA and CDR2 YSLEER.

As to this clonotype: A read error may produce the germline difference seen at one junction end. The rearrangement uses TRBV5-6 and TRBJ2-1; 15 nucleotides agree with TRBD2. This CDR3 region has 16 residues. Germline loops: CDR1 SGHDT, CDR2 YYEEEE. The CDR3 nucleotides are TGTGCCATCAGCCCCGGGACTAGCGGGAGGTTCGATGAGCAGTTCTTC. It yields the protein CAISPGTSGRFDEQFF.

At least ten counts were recorded for this clonotype. V usage is TRBV12-3 or TRBV12-4 and J usage is TRBJ2-1, with TRBD2 matching over 7 bases. The ends lost 0 bases at V and 6 bases at J; junction bases unmatched: 5. CDR3 length: 15 amino acids. Here the CDR3 DNA reads TGTGCCAGCAGTTTAGCGGGGGGGAAATTCAATGAGCAGTTCTTC. It specifies CASSLAGGKFNEQFF.